One sample yielded the 24 T cell receptor beta chains listed below, sequenced in a study of blood T cell repertoires in COVID-19 (dated by TCRdb to between 2020 and 2021). The method was the immunoSEQ multiplex PCR assay. The table was pulled from immuneACCESS by TCRdb, which kept in-frame rearrangements only. Such tables lose some clones; where checked, under half of the loss comes from unresolved V genes, and the rest has no known cause. In all, the sample holds roughly 28,000 clones, and approximately 86% of those were seen once. The top ten hold under 2% of the sample. The material sequenced was peripheral blood. These receptors all stem from an elderly man with active or convalescent COVID-19.

In DNA form, the CDR3 reads TGTGCCAGTAGCCCTAGGGGATCTGGGGAGACCCAGTACTTC. Its translation is CASSPRGSGETQYF. The J gene is TRBJ2-5, the V gene TRBV19, with D maybe TRBD1 (5 bases). Between the trimmed V and J ends, which lost 6 bases and 5 bases, there was a span of 16 bases. Germline V gives CDR1 LNHDA, CDR2 SQIVND (reference sequence). The CDR3 covers 14 residues.

The chain has TRBV6-6 and TRBJ1-5; D remains unclear. CDR3 length: 13 amino acids. Germline V gene sequence: CDR1 MNHNY, CDR2 SVGAGI (reference sequence). V dropped 10 bases and J dropped 0 bases, with 10 bases sitting between them. Written as DNA, the CDR3 is TGTGCCATCACTGGTATTAGCAATCAGCCCCAGCATTTT. This translates into CAITGISNQPQHF.

The chain links TRBV24-1 to TRBJ1-5; D gene ambiguous. V was cut by 3 bases and J by 5 bases, with 19 bases left in between. Germline CDR1 KGHDR, CDR2 SFDVKD. The CDR3 consists of 17 residues. CDR3 sequence reads: CATSDRVIWTEDQPQHF. CDR3 sequence (DNA): TGTGCCACCAGTGATCGAGTTATATGGACTGAGGATCAGCCCCAGCATTTT.

CDR3 nucleotide sequence: TGTGCCACCCGCCCAGGGGAGGAGACCCAGTACTTC. Protein sequence: CATRPGEETQYF. The chain combines TRBV2 with TRBJ2-5; a weak D match, TRBD1 (6 bases). CDR1 is SNHLY and CDR2 is FYNNEI in the germline V gene. V gave up 10 bases and J gave up 5 bases, with 14 bases separating them. The CDR3 is made up of 12 amino acids.

The rearrangement joins TRBV13 to TRBJ2-7; the D gene is possibly TRBD1 (5 bases). Per the germline V gene, CDR1 is PRHDT and CDR2 is FYEKMQ (reference sequence). The CDR3 has 14 amino acids. Deletions cut 4 bases from V and 4 bases from J, with 14 bases between. This CDR3 is CASSSTDSHYEQYF. The CDR3, as DNA: TGTGCCAGCAGCTCGACAGATAGCCATTACGAGCAGTACTTC.

The V gene is TRBV9, the J gene TRBJ2-7, with 8 positions matching TRBD1. V was pared by 4 bases and J by 3 bases, with 9 bases of the junction left unmatched. This CDR3 contains 15 residues. Germline CDR1 and CDR2: SGDLS and YYNGEE. CDR3 residues: CASSPWTGSLYEQYF. CDR3 nucleotide sequence: TGTGCCAGCAGCCCTTGGACAGGGAGCCTCTACGAGCAGTACTTC.

The gene calls are TRBV7-2 and TRBJ1-1; 8 bases fit TRBD1. V trimming: 5 bases; J trimming: 7 bases; junction bases outside the gene matches: 6. Germline loops: CDR1 SGHTA, CDR2 FQGNSA. This CDR3 is 13 amino acids long. CDR3 bases: TGTGCCAGCAGCCTCGACAGGGGAGGTGAAGCTTTCTTT. Residues: CASSLDRGGEAFF.

The chain couples TRBV6-6 to TRBJ2-1; D ambiguous. In germline, CDR1 is MNHNY, CDR2 SVGAGI (reference sequence). The CDR3 is 15 residues long. Trimming left V 2 bases short and J 0 bases short, with 8 bases between. CDR3 residues: CASSYGRSSYNEQFF. As DNA, the CDR3 is TGTGCCAGCAGTTACGGCCGGAGCTCCTACAATGAGCAGTTCTTC.

The chain uses TRBV28 and TRBJ1-4, with D unresolved. CDR3 length equals 15 residues. V lost 1 base to trimming and J lost 5 bases, with 11 bases between them. Germline CDR1 reads MDHEN; CDR2 reads SYDVKM. The CDR3 region has the DNA TGTGCCAGCAGTTTATTTAGAGGGAAGAATGAAAAACTGTTTTTT. Encoded protein: CASSLFRGKNEKLFF.

V is TRBV2 and J is TRBJ1-1; tentatively, D is TRBD1 (5 bases). CDR3 size: 14 residues. Trimming shortened V by 2 bases and J by 6 bases, and 13 bases separated the two germline ends. CDR1 is SNHLY and CDR2 is FYNNEI in the germline V gene. In DNA form, the CDR3 reads TGTGCCAGCAGTGAATTGGGGGGGGTCGCTGAAGCTTTCTTT. Translation gives CASSELGGVAEAFF.

This clone has only one observation. CDR3 nucleotides: TGTGCCAGTAGTCCCATCCGGACAGGGGCTTTTGAAAAACTGTTTTTT. Translation gives CASSPIRTGAFEKLFF. This chain uses TRBV19 with TRBJ1-4; 9 bases line up with TRBD1. CDR3 size: 16 residues. V shed 5 bases, J shed 7 bases, and the junction held 11 bases outside the gene matches. Germline CDR1 and CDR2: LNHDA and SQIVND (reference sequence).

The genes are TRBV3-1 (or the pseudogene TRBV3-2) and TRBJ2-7, with D unresolved. The V gene lost 2 bases and the J gene lost 12 bases, with 14 bases spanning the gap. This CDR3 is built from 12 residues. From germline, CDR1 is LGHDT and CDR2 YNNKEL (reference sequence). The CDR3 here is CASSQTISALYF. The CDR3 nucleotides read TGTGCCAGCAGCCAAACTATCTCAGCGTTGTACTTC.

The rearrangement joins TRBV6-6 to TRBJ1-2, with a possible D match to TRBD1 (5 bases). V was shortened by 2 bases and J by 3 bases, with 13 bases between the two germline ends. The CDR3 is 15 residues long. Germline V lookup: CDR1 MNHNY, CDR2 SVGAGI (reference sequence). Written as DNA, the CDR3 is TGTGCCAGCAGTTACACAACCGGAGGGGACTATGGCTACACCTTC. Amino acids: CASSYTTGGDYGYTF.

The V gene is TRBV5-4, the J gene TRBJ2-5; 7 bases map to TRBD2. There are 13 residues in the CDR3. The V segment lost 2 bases and the J segment 7 bases; nucleotides outside the gene matches: 5. Germline-derived CDR1 and CDR2 are SGHNT and YYREEE (reference sequence). CDR3: CASSFGTIGTQYF. The CDR3 DNA reads TGTGCCAGCAGCTTTGGGACTATAGGGACCCAGTACTTC.

CDR3 sequence reads: CASSRGQGNTIYF. In nucleotides, the CDR3 is TGTGCCAGCAGCCGTGGACAGGGAAACACCATATATTTT. This rearrangement joins TRBV5-4 to TRBJ1-3; D is perhaps TRBD1 (6 bases). CDR3 length: 13 amino acids. Per the germline V gene, CDR1 is SGHNT and CDR2 is YYREEE (reference sequence). Trimming pared 4 bases from V and 4 bases from J, leaving 9 bases between.

This rearrangement joins TRBV11-3 to TRBJ1-1, with D hard to call. The length of the CDR3 is 13 residues. V was clipped by 3 bases and J by 4 bases, with 9 bases between them. CDR1 is SGHNT, CDR2 YENEEA, per germline. CDR3 in DNA: TGTGCCAGCAGCTTCTCGGTATTCACTGAAGCTTTCTTT. This codes for CASSFSVFTEAFF.

V gene TRBV11-1 combines with J gene TRBJ2-1, with D perhaps TRBD1 (5 bases). The germline gives CDR1 SGHAT, CDR2 FQDESV (reference sequence). V lost 4 bases and J lost 0, with 10 bases in between. The CDR3 consists of 15 residues. CDR3 DNA sequence: TGTGCCAGCAGCTCCGGACACAACTCCTACAATGAGCAGTTCTTC. Its protein product is CASSSGHNSYNEQFF.

This chain connects TRBV9 to TRBJ2-1, with TRBD2 matching over 8 bases. Losses at the gene ends were 3 bases for V and 3 bases for J; bases not matched to a gene: 11. CDR3 length: 17 residues. CDR1 SGDLS and CDR2 YYNGEE come from the germline V gene. DNA of the CDR3: TGTGCCAGCAGCGGCCAACTTAGCGGGGCGAACTACAATGAGCAGTTCTTC. Translating it yields CASSGQLSGANYNEQFF. The whole variable domain, filled in from reference TRBV9 and TRBJ2-1, reads DSGVTQTPKHLITATGQRVTLRCSPRSGDLSVYWYQQSLDQGLQFLIQYYNGEERAKGNILERFSAQQFPDLHSELNLSSLELGDSALYFCASSGQLSGANYNEQFFGPGTRLTVL.

This chain uses TRBV3-1 (or the pseudogene TRBV3-2) with TRBJ1-4; D remains unclear. The V end was cut by 5 bases, the J end by 16 bases, with 20 bases between. CDR1 and CDR2 (germline): LGHDT, YNNKEL (reference sequence). CDR3 length: 13 amino acids. CDR3 DNA sequence: TGTGCCAGCAGCACCTCGGTGGAGGAAAAGCCGTTTTTT. It codes for CASSTSVEEKPFF.

This clone turned up a few times. The chain carries TRBV18 and TRBJ1-6; D unclear. V was cut by 4 bases and J by 8 bases, with 15 bases left in between. The CDR3 length is 15 residues. Germline V gives CDR1 KGHSH, CDR2 LQKENI. The CDR3 DNA reads as TGTGCCAGCTCACTCCGACTGGACGGGGATTCACCCCTCCACTTT. This sequence encodes CASSLRLDGDSPLHF.

The genes are TRBV12-3 or TRBV12-4 and TRBJ1-2, with a weak D call TRBD1 (5 bases). V lost 6 bases and J 8 bases, leaving 13 bases between the germline ends. CDR3 length equals 12 residues. The CDR3 loop is CASRTQGGGYTF. The CDR3 DNA reads as TGTGCCAGCAGGACCCAGGGTGGCGGCTACACCTTC.

This chain uses TRBV7-2 with TRBJ2-2; tentative D call: TRBD2 (5 bases). V shed 1 base and J shed 8 bases, with 14 bases lying between them. Germline V gives CDR1 SGHTA, CDR2 FQGNSA. The CDR3 is made up of 15 amino acids. The DNA of the CDR3 is TGTGCCAGCAGCTTAGGGTGGAGCGGCCTGGGGGAGCTGTTTTTT. Translated, it gives CASSLGWSGLGELFF.

J is TRBJ1-1 and V is TRBV3-1 (or the pseudogene TRBV3-2), with D possibly being TRBD1 (5 bases). V lost 3 bases to trimming and J lost 1 base, with 9 bases between them. This CDR3 contains 14 residues. The germline gives CDR1 LGHDT, CDR2 YNNKEL (reference sequence). DNA for the CDR3: TGTGCCAGCAGCCAGGGGCGGGGGAACACTGAAGCTTTCTTT. It specifies CASSQGRGNTEAFF.

The chain uses TRBV2 and TRBJ1-2, with 7 bases matching TRBD1. The CDR3 consists of 13 residues. The germline CDR1 and CDR2 sequences are SNHLY and FYNNEI. V shed 5 bases and J 8 bases; nucleotides not matched to a gene: 8. The CDR3 protein is CASSNRGRWGYTF. In nucleotides, the CDR3 is TGTGCCAGCAGTAACAGGGGACGGTGGGGCTACACCTTC.